One sample yielded the 17 T cell receptor beta chains listed below, sequenced in a study of shared clonotypes between healthy human individuals. Generated by immunoSEQ multiplex PCR, the TCRdb table keeps only in-frame clones and is missing some. The table has over a million clones, 75% to 80% seen once. The sequencing sample was made of memory CD4+ T cells from PBMCs. Subset specified: CD45RA-negative fraction. Every receptor here comes from a man younger than 35 in good health. Some clones in this sample may be carry-over from other donors' samples.

Only one count was recorded for this clone. The gene calls are TRBV15 and TRBJ2-3; D might be TRBD2 (5 bases). The V gene's germline CDR1 is LNHNV and CDR2 YYDKDF (reference sequence). Trimming stripped 1 base from V and 8 bases from J, with 10 bases between. This CDR3 comprises 13 residues. CDR3 loop: CATSRASSGTQYF. As DNA, the CDR3 is TGTGCCACCAGCAGAGCATCAAGCGGTACGCAGTATTTT.

V usage is TRBV4-1 and J usage is TRBJ2-2, with 8 bases lining up with TRBD1. The CDR3 consists of 16 residues. Per germline, CDR1 MGHRA and CDR2 YSYEKL. V trimming: 7 bases; J trimming: 3 bases; junction bases outside the gene matches: 10. The CDR3 DNA sequence: TGCGCCAGCACCAGGGGGCTCGTGTCTGACACCGGGGAGCTGTTTTTT. Residues: CASTRGLVSDTGELFF.

V gene TRBV5-1 combines with J gene TRBJ2-2, with D perhaps matching TRBD1 (6 bases). The CDR3 contains 14 residues. Germline V gives CDR1 SGHRS, CDR2 YFSETQ. The V end was cut by 5 bases, the J end by 3 bases, with 11 bases between. CDR3 DNA sequence: TGCGCCAGCAGGAGGGCAGGGGACACCGGGGAGCTGTTTTTT. Translating gives CASRRAGDTGELFF.

This clone was seen just once. This chain uses TRBV5-6 with TRBJ2-3, with D tentatively TRBD2 (5 bases). The CDR3 extends over 16 amino acids. Between the trimmed V and J ends, which lost 0 bases and 3 bases, there was a span of 14 bases. From germline, CDR1 is SGHDT and CDR2 YYEEEE. The CDR3 protein is CASSLGIRGLTDTQYF. In DNA, the CDR3 is TGTGCCAGCAGCTTGGGGATACGCGGGCTTACAGATACGCAGTATTTT.

The chain carries TRBV9 and TRBJ2-7; tentatively, D is TRBD1 (6 bases). The V gene's germline CDR1 is SGDLS and CDR2 YYNGEE. The germline V and J ends were trimmed by 4 bases and 1 base, with 9 bases remaining between them. This CDR3 comprises 13 residues. Here the CDR3 DNA reads TGTGCCAGCAGCACAGGGTCGTCCTACGAGCAGTACTTC. Its protein is CASSTGSSYEQYF.

The chain employs TRBV18 and TRBJ2-4; D may be TRBD1 or TRBD2 (5 bases each). The ends were cut back, 6 bases at V and 12 bases at J, with 12 bases in the middle. In germline, CDR1 is KGHSH, CDR2 LQKENI. The CDR3 consists of 11 residues. CDR3 nucleotide sequence: TGTGCCAGCTCCGGGGCCACCGATCAGTACTTC. This codes for CASSGATDQYF.

Comments on this clone: At the DNA level, this CDR3 is encoded by other sequences in the same sample as well. The rearrangement links TRBV2 to TRBJ1-5; 9 nucleotides align to TRBD1. With V trimmed by 6 bases and J by 7 bases, 7 bases remained unmatched. Germline assignment: CDR1 SNHLY and CDR2 FYNNEI. The CDR3 loop spans 14 amino acids. CDR3 coding DNA: TGTGCCAGCAGCCTACAGGGGGCTGGGCAGCCCCAGCATTTT. Protein product: CASSLQGAGQPQHF.

The chain carries TRBV28 and TRBJ2-1; maybe TRBD1 (5 bases). Germline CDR1 reads MDHEN; CDR2 reads SYDVKM. The CDR3 covers 13 residues. Trimming removed 4 bases at V and 6 bases at J, with 10 bases between. Here the CDR3 reads CASSYDSLNEQFF. The CDR3 DNA reads TGTGCCAGCAGTTATGACAGCCTCAATGAGCAGTTCTTC.

V and J are TRBV20-1 and TRBJ1-1, with D possibly TRBD1 on 5 matching bases. CDR1 DFQATT and CDR2 SNEGSKA come from the germline V gene (reference sequence). The ends were cut back, 0 bases at V and 11 bases at J, with 10 bases in the middle. There are 11 residues in the CDR3. The CDR3 reads CSARDLGAAFF. CDR3 DNA sequence: TGCAGTGCTAGAGATCTAGGGGCGGCTTTCTTT.

This chain uses TRBV18 with TRBJ1-4; D remains unclear. The germline gives CDR1 KGHSH, CDR2 LQKENI. Trimming left V 1 base short and J 0 bases short, with 12 bases between. There are 17 residues in the CDR3. Here the CDR3 reads CASSPLPAGPTNEKLFF. CDR3 nucleotides: TGTGCCAGCTCACCACTCCCCGCGGGCCCAACTAATGAAAAACTGTTTTTT.

This chain uses TRBV29-1 with TRBJ2-5, with 7 bases identical to TRBD2. The assigned J gene may be wrong: the sequence end matches TRBJ2-7 better. The CDR3 runs 14 residues. Germline V lookup: CDR1 SQVTM, CDR2 ANQGSEA. For the CDR3, the DNA is TGCACCAGACTCTGCCTAGCGGCCTTCTACGAGCAGTACTTC. It yields the protein CTRLCLAAFYEQYF.

The rearrangement uses TRBV6-5 and TRBJ1-1; TRBD1 might be the D (5 bases). With 2 bases removed from V and 5 bases from J, the gap between germline ends came to 9 bases. Germline-derived CDR1 and CDR2 are MNHEY and SVGAGI. This CDR3 comprises 13 residues. Here the CDR3 reads CASSYQGGTEAFF. The DNA of the CDR3 is TGTGCCAGCAGTTACCAGGGAGGGACTGAAGCTTTCTTT.

V usage is TRBV5-1 and J usage is TRBJ2-5, with 10 bases that match TRBD2. V dropped 0 bases and J dropped 5; count of bases not matched to a gene: 7. The V gene's germline CDR1 is SGHRS and CDR2 YFSETQ. The CDR3 runs 16 residues. This CDR3 is CASSLGPSGGPETQYF. The CDR3 DNA sequence: TGCGCCAGCAGCTTGGGGCCTAGCGGGGGTCCGGAGACCCAGTACTTC.

The J gene is TRBJ2-3, the V gene TRBV27, with 10 bases fitting TRBD2. V gave up 2 bases and J gave up 1 base; unmatched junction bases: 6. The CDR3 spans 17 residues. Germline assignment: CDR1 MNHEY and CDR2 SMNVEV (reference sequence). CDR3 protein: CASSLVGLADGTDTQYF. In nucleotides, the CDR3 is TGTGCCAGCAGTTTAGTTGGACTAGCGGACGGCACAGATACGCAGTATTTT.

V gene TRBV2 combines with J gene TRBJ2-5, with 7 bases fitting TRBD2. CDR1 and CDR2 (germline): SNHLY, FYNNEI. J was trimmed by 2 bases and V by 1 base; bases with no gene match: 7. This CDR3 is 16 amino acids long. As DNA, the CDR3 is TGTGCCAGCAGTGAAGGTGGGGGGGGTCCGCAAGAGACCCAGTACTTC. This sequence encodes CASSEGGGGPQETQYF.

The genes are TRBV11-2 and TRBJ2-1, with 14 bases aligning to TRBD2. This CDR3 has 18 residues. Per the germline V gene, CDR1 is SGHAT and CDR2 is FQNNGV. V shed 2 bases, J shed 3 bases, and the junction held 6 bases outside the gene matches. CDR3 amino acids: CASSLRGLAGAHYNEQFF. In DNA, the CDR3 is TGTGCCAGCAGCTTACGGGGACTAGCGGGAGCCCACTACAATGAGCAGTTCTTC.

The gene calls are TRBV13 and TRBJ2-5; 9 positions match TRBD2. This CDR3 region has 16 residues. Germline lookup yields CDR1 PRHDT and CDR2 FYEKMQ (reference sequence). J was trimmed by 5 bases and V by 4 bases; bases with no gene match: 11. CDR3 in amino acids: CASSSLGTSIGETQYF. For the CDR3, the DNA is TGTGCCAGCAGCTCCCTAGGGACTAGCATTGGGGAGACCCAGTACTTC.